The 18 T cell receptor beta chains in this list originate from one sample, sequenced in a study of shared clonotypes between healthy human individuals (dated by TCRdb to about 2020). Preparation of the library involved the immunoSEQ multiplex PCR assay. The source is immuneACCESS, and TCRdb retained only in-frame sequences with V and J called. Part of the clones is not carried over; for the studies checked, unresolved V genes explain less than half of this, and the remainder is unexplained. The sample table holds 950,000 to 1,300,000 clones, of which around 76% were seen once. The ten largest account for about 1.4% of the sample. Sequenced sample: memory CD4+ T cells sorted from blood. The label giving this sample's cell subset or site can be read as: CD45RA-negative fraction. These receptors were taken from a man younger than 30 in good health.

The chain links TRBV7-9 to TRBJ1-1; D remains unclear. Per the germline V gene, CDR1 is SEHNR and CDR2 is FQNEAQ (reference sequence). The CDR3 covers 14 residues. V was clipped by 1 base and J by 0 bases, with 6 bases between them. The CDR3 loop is CASSLVVLNTEAFF. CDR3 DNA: TGTGCCAGCAGCTTAGTAGTCCTGAACACTGAAGCTTTCTTT.

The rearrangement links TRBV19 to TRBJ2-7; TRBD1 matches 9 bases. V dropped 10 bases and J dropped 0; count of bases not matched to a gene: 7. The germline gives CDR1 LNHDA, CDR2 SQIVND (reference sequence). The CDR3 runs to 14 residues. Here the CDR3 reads CATAPGQGSYEQYF. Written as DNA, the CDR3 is TGTGCCACGGCGCCGGGACAGGGCTCCTACGAGCAGTACTTC. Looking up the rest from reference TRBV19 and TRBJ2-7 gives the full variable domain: DGGITQSPKYLFRKEGQNVTLSCEQNLNHDAMYWYRQDPGQGLRLIYYSQIVNDFQKGDIAEGYSVSREKKESFPLTVTSAQKNPTAFYLCATAPGQGSYEQYFGPGTRLTVT.

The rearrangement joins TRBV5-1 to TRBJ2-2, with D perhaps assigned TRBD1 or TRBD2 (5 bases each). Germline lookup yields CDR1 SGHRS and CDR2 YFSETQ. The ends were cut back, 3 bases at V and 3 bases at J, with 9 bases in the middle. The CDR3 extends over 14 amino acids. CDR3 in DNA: TGCGCCAGCAGCTCTGGGACCGACACCGGGGAGCTGTTTTTT. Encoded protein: CASSSGTDTGELFF.

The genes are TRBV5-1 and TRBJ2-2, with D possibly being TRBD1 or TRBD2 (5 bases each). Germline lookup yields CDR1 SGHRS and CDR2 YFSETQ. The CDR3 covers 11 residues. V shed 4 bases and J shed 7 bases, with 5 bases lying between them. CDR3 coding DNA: TGCGCCAGCAGCGGGGGCGGGGAGCTGTTTTTT. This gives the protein CASSGGGELFF.

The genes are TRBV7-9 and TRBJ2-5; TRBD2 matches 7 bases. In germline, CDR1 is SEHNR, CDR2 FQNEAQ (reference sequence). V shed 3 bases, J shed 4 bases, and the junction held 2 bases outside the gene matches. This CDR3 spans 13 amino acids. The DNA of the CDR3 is TGTGCCAGCAGCTTTGTAGCGGGAGAGACCCAGTACTTC. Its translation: CASSFVAGETQYF.

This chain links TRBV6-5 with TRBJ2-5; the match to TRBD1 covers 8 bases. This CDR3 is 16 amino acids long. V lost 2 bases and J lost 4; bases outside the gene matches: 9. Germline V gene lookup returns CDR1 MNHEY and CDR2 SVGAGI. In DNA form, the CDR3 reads TGTGCCAGCAGTTACCCTCAGGGGGCGCTGGGAGAGACCCAGTACTTC. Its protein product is CASSYPQGALGETQYF.

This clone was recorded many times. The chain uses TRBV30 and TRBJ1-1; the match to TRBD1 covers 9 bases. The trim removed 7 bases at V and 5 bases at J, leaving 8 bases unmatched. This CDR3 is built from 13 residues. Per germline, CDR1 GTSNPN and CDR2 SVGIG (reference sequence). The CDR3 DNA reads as TGTGCCTCCCCGGGACAGGGAGGAACTGAAGCTTTCTTT. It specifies CASPGQGGTEAFF.

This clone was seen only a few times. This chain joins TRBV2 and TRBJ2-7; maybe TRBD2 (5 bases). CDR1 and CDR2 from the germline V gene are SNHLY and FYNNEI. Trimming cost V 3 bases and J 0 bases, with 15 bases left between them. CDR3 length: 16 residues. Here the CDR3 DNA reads TGTGCCAGCAGTGACCCCGGGTGGACTCCCTCCTACGAGCAGTACTTC. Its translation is CASSDPGWTPSYEQYF.

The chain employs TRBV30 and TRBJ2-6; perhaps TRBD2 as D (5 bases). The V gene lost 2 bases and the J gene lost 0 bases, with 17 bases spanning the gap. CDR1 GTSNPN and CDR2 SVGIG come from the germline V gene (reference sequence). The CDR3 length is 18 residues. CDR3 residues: CAWSKLDTLVSGANVLTF. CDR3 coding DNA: TGTGCCTGGAGTAAACTAGATACCTTAGTCTCTGGGGCCAACGTCCTGACTTTC.

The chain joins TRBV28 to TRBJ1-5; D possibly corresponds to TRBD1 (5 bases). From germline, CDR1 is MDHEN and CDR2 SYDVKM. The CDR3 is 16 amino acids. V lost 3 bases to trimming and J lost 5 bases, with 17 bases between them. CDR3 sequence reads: CASSFEIREGYQPQHF. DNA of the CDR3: TGTGCCAGCAGTTTTGAAATTAGGGAGGGGTATCAGCCCCAGCATTTT.

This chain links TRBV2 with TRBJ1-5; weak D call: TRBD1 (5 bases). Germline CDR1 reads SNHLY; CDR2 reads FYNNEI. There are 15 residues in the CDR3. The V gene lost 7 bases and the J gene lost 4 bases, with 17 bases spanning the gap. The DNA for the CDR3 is TGTGCCAGCAAATTAGCAGGGTCTTTAAATCAGCCCCAGCATTTT. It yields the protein CASKLAGSLNQPQHF.

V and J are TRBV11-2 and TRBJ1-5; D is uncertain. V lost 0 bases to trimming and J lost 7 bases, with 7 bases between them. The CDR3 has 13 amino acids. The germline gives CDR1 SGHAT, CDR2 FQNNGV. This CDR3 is CASSLDLGQPQHF. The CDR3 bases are TGTGCCAGCAGCTTAGATCTCGGACAGCCCCAGCATTTT.

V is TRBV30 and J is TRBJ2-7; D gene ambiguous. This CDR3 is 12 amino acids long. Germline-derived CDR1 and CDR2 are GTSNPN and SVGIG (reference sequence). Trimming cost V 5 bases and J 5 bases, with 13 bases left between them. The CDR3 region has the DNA TGTGCCTGGGGGCCAAACCACAACGAGCAGTACTTC. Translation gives CAWGPNHNEQYF.

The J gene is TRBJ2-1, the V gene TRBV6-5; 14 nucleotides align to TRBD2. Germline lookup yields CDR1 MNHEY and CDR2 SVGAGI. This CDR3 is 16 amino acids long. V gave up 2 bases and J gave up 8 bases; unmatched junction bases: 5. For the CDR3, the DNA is TGTGCCAGCAGTTACGGTGGGACTAGCGGGAGTTATGAGCAGTTCTTC. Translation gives CASSYGGTSGSYEQFF.

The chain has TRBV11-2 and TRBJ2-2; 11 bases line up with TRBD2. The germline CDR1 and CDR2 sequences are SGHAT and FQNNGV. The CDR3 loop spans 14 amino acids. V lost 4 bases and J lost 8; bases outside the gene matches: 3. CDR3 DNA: TGTGCCAGCAGCTCTCGACTAGCGGGAGGGGAGCTGTTTTTT. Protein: CASSSRLAGGELFF. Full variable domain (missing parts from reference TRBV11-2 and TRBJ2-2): EAGVAQSPRYKIIEKRQSVAFWCNPISGHATLYWYQQILGQGPKLLIQFQNNGVVDDSQLPKDRFSAERLKGVDSTLKIQPAKLEDSAVYLCASSSRLAGGELFFGEGSRLTVL.

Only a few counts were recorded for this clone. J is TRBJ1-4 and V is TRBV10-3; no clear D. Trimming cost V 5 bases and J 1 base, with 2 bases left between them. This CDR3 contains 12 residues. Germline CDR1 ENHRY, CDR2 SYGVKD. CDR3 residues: CAISKTNEKLFF. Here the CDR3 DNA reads TGTGCCATCAGTAAAACTAATGAAAAACTGTTTTTT.

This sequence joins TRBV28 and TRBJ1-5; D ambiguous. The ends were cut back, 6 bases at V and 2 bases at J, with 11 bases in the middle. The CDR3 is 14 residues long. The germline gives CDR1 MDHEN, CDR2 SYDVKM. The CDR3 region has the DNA TGTGCCAGCAGCTACGGGCTGGGCAATCAGCCCCAGCATTTT. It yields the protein CASSYGLGNQPQHF. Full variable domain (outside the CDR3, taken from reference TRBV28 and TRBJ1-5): DVKVTQSSRYLVKRTGEKVFLECVQDMDHENMFWYRQDPGLGLRLIYFSYDVKMKEKGDIPEGYSVSREKKERFSLILESASTNQTSMYLCASSYGLGNQPQHFGDGTRLSIL.

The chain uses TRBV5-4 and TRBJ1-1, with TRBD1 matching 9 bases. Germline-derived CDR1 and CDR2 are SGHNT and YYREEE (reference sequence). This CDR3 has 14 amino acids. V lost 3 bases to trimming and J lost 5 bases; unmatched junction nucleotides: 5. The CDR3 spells CASSSGQGRTEAFF. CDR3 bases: TGTGCCAGCAGCTCGGGACAGGGCCGAACTGAAGCTTTCTTT.